This section outlines one T cell receptor (beta chain) sequence together with its context. Trimming cost V 0 bases and J 4 bases; bases outside gene matches: 9. The germline V gene has CDR1 SGHRS and CDR2 YFSETQ. The CDR3 runs to 16 residues. The sample belongs to a study of OX40 agonist ivuxolimab in advanced cancers. Profiled with immunoSEQ multiplex PCR; TCRdb holds only in-frame clones, not every one. Of 60,000 to 65,000 clones listed, around 91% are singletons. The rearrangement links TRBV5-1 to TRBJ1-2; 7 nucleotides align to TRBD1. The clonotype was recovered from an adult with an advanced solid tumor such as melanoma, head and neck, liver or kidney cancer. The sequencing used CD4+ or CD8+ T cells sorted from blood, collected in a trial of the OX40 agonist ivuxolimab. The CDR3 DNA sequence: TGCGCCAGCAGCTTGGCAGGGGGGGCGCCGGGCTATGGCTACACCTTC. This gives the protein CASSLAGGAPGYGYTF.